This paragraph covers one TCR beta chain sequence. Its matching antigen is unknown. This specimen comes from a study of Graves' ophthalmopathy and Graves' hyperthyroidism. About the research overall: Stable hyperthyroid donors showed no ophthalmopathy during 18 months follow-up. Study-wide points: Clonotypes were expanded in thyroid at above 0.001 frequency, and most also appeared in blood.

The authors amplified TCR beta CDR3 regions from RNA transcripts. First-round RT-PCR relied on HTBI primers, and a second-round multiplex PCR came next. One entry per CDR3 protein results from TCRdb running MiXCR on the multiplex PCR reads. The sample carries roughly 1.1 million distinct CDR3 sequences, about two fifths recorded once. V gave up 0 bases and J gave up 6 bases, with 21 bases separating them. The CDR3 has 17 residues. Germline CDR1 LGHDT, CDR2 YNNKEL (reference sequence). The sample consisted of peripheral blood or thyroid tissue (not recorded which). The receptor comes from an adult man with Graves' hyperthyroidism. V is TRBV3-1 and J is TRBJ2-7; D might be TRBD1 or TRBD2, each matching 5 bases. CDR3 loop: CASSQDVGAGFILEQYF. CDR3 nucleotide sequence: TGTGCCAGCAGCCAAGATGTCGGGGCAGGGTTTATCCTCGAGCAGTACTTC.